These T cell receptor beta chains were read from a single sample in a study of T cell repertoires and leukemia-associated antigens. No antigens are known for them. One entry per CDR3 protein, called by TCRdb with MiXCR from the 5' RACE reads. The profile covers more than 12,000 distinct CDR3 sequences, with 39% appearing a single time and around 9.2% taken by the ten largest. Sequencing input: CD3+ T cells sorted from blood and cultured. These receptors all stem from a female donor in good health. Each CDR3 is given with its conserved first and last residue. Fields, in order: J gene, D gene, V gene, clone size, CDR3 protein, CDR3 DNA. D genes are given only for firm matches. Only some rows state a clone size, as once, few, many or a class for expanded clones.

J: TRBJ2-2
D: .
V: TRBV9
size: many
CDR3: CANQSGLAGVLTPGSCFF
DNA: .

J: TRBJ1-1
D: .
V: TRBV18
size: many
CDR3: CASSPTAPGGEPEAFF
DNA: TGTGCCAGCTCACCAACAGCACCAGGTGGGGAGCCTGAAGCTTTCTTT

J: TRBJ2-1
D: .
V: TRBV7-9
size: many
CDR3: CASSLVLARNNEQFF
DNA: TGTGCCAGCAGCTTAGTACTAGCTCGCAACAATGAGCAGTTCTTC

J: TRBJ1-1
D: TRBD1
V: TRBV24-1
size: .
CDR3: CATRDRANTEAFF
DNA: TGTGCCACCAGGGACAGGGCCAACACTGAAGCTTTCTTT

J: TRBJ2-1
D: .
V: TRBV5-1
size: .
CDR3: CASSLEGDSYNEQFF
DNA: TGCGCCAGCAGCTTGGAGGGTGACTCCTACAATGAGCAGTTCTTC

J: TRBJ1-2
D: .
V: TRBV5-1
size: .
CDR3: CASSSRAQSEGYTF
DNA: TGCGCCAGCAGCTCGCGGGCCCAATCGGAGGGCTACACCTTC

J: TRBJ2-1
D: TRBD2
V: TRBV9
size: medium-sized
CDR3: CASSSKTSGGNNEQFF
DNA: TGTGCCAGCAGCTCTAAGACTAGCGGGGGCAACAATGAGCAGTTCTTC

J: TRBJ2-3
D: .
V: TRBV12-3/TRBV12-4
size: .
CDR3: CASRVGRTDTQYF
DNA: TGTGCCAGCAGGGTGGGGAGGACAGATACGCAGTATTTT

J: TRBJ2-1
D: TRBD1
V: TRBV5-1
size: .
CDR3: CASSLDGTAYNEQFF
DNA: TGCGCCAGCAGCTTGGACGGGACAGCCTACAATGAGCAGTTCTTC

J: TRBJ2-1
D: .
V: TRBV20-1
size: medium-sized
CDR3: CSATPVSRHNEQFF
DNA: TGCAGTGCTACCCCCGTTTCGAGGCACAATGAGCAGTTCTTC

J: TRBJ2-7
D: TRBD2
V: TRBV20-1
size: medium-sized
CDR3: CSARMLYSGRSEYEQYF
DNA: TGCAGTGCTAGAATGCTATATAGCGGGAGGTCGGAGTACGAGCAGTACTTC

J: TRBJ1-2
D: .
V: TRBV20-1
size: many
CDR3: CSASRGGPGGYTF
DNA: TGCAGTGCTAGTAGGGGGGGCCCGGGAGGCTACACCTTC

J: TRBJ1-1
D: TRBD1
V: TRBV11-1
size: many
CDR3: CASSPGGMDTEAFF
DNA: TGTGCCAGCAGCCCAGGGGGGATGGACACTGAAGCTTTCTTT

J: TRBJ2-7
D: .
V: TRBV4-3
size: .
CDR3: CASSQRTDRYEQYF
DNA: TGCGCCAGCAGCCAGAGGACAGATCGCTACGAGCAGTACTTC

J: TRBJ1-2
D: TRBD1
V: TRBV5-1
size: .
CDR3: CASGQGESYGYTF
DNA: TGCGCCAGCGGACAGGGTGAAAGTTATGGCTACACCTTC

J: TRBJ2-7
D: TRBD1
V: TRBV27
size: .
CDR3: CASSITGGLLTYEQYF
DNA: TGTGCCAGCAGTATCACAGGGGGATTACTTACCTACGAGCAGTACTTC

J: TRBJ2-3
D: TRBD1
V: TRBV6-1
size: .
CDR3: CASSEDRTGGRTDTQYF
DNA: TGTGCCAGCAGTGAAGACAGGACAGGAGGCCGCACAGATACGCAGTATTTT

J: TRBJ2-1
D: TRBD2
V: TRBV20-1
size: many
CDR3: CSARGLAGGVNEQFF
DNA: TGCAGTGCTAGAGGCCTAGCGGGAGGGGTCAATGAGCAGTTCTTC

J: TRBJ2-4
D: .
V: TRBV13
size: medium-sized
CDR3: CASTRSGSKNIQYF
DNA: TGTGCCAGCACCCGTAGCGGATCCAAAAACATTCAGTACTTC

J: TRBJ2-1
D: .
V: TRBV5-6
size: .
CDR3: CASTEEPGPEQFF
DNA: TGTGCCAGCACCGAGGAGCCGGGTCCTGAGCAGTTCTTC

J: TRBJ2-6
D: TRBD2
V: TRBV5-1
size: .
CDR3: CAGSLVTSFAHGVNVLTF
DNA: TGCGCCGGCAGCTTGGTGACTAGCTTTGCCCACGGGGTCAACGTCCTGACTTTC

J: TRBJ2-7
D: .
V: TRBV11-1
size: .
CDR3: CASIEDRQFSPSGLYF
DNA: TGTGCCAGCATTGAAGACAGGCAGTTCTCTCCCTCGGGTCTGTACTTC

J: TRBJ2-4
D: TRBD1
V: TRBV24-1
size: .
CDR3: CATSDNTGTGLNIQYF
DNA: TGTGCCACCAGTGATAATACCGGGACAGGGTTAAACATTCAGTACTTC

J: TRBJ2-5
D: TRBD2
V: TRBV5-1
size: .
CDR3: CASSSPSGSARYQETQYF
DNA: TGCGCCAGCAGCTCCCCTAGCGGGAGCGCCCGATACCAAGAGACCCAGTACTTC

J: TRBJ2-7
D: .
V: TRBV13
size: medium-sized
CDR3: CASSPRGVSYEQYF
DNA: TGTGCCAGCAGCCCTCGTGGGGTGTCCTACGAGCAGTACTTC

J: TRBJ2-1
D: .
V: TRBV18
size: medium-sized
CDR3: CASSSRDSGNEQFF
DNA: TGTGCCAGCTCATCAAGGGACAGCGGGAATGAGCAGTTCTTC

J: TRBJ2-5
D: TRBD2
V: TRBV20-1
size: .
CDR3: CSARVGVAGPGRETQYF
DNA: TGCAGTGCTAGAGTCGGAGTAGCGGGACCCGGTCGAGAGACCCAGTACTTC

J: TRBJ2-2
D: .
V: TRBV12-3/TRBV12-4
size: many
CDR3: CASSFILITSATTGSNTGELFF
DNA: TGTGCCAGCAGTTTTATTTTGATCACCTCTGCAACGACAGGATCGAACACCGGGGAGCTGTTTTTT

J: TRBJ2-3
D: .
V: TRBV5-1
size: medium-sized
CDR3: CASSGTPTDTQYF
DNA: TGCGCCAGCAGCGGGACTCCCACAGATACGCAGTATTTT

J: TRBJ2-7
D: .
V: TRBV20-1
size: .
CDR3: CSAPTSGTDYEQNF
DNA: TGCAGTGCGCCAACATCCGGGACGGACTACGAGCAGAACTTC

J: TRBJ1-1
D: .
V: TRBV5-5
size: .
CDR3: CAISLREEFTEAFF
DNA: TGTGCCATCAGCCTCCGGGAGGAGTTTACTGAAGCTTTCTTT

J: TRBJ2-1
D: TRBD2
V: TRBV20-1
size: medium-sized
CDR3: CSARATSGRFNEQFF
DNA: TGCAGTGCTAGGGCCACTAGCGGGAGATTCAATGAGCAGTTCTTC

J: TRBJ2-3
D: TRBD1
V: TRBV5-1
size: medium-sized
CDR3: CASSIDRGGTDTQYF
DNA: TGCGCCAGCAGCATCGACAGGGGAGGCACAGATACGCAGTATTTT

J: TRBJ2-1
D: .
V: TRBV7-2
size: few
CDR3: CASSSQYNSYNEQFF
DNA: TGTGCCAGCAGCTCTCAATACAACTCCTACAATGAGCAGTTCTTC

J: TRBJ2-5
D: .
V: TRBV15
size: medium-sized
CDR3: CATSSDRLQETQYF
DNA: TGTGCCACCAGCAGCGACAGGCTCCAAGAGACCCAGTACTTC

J: TRBJ2-1
D: TRBD2
V: TRBV12-3/TRBV12-4
size: medium-sized
CDR3: CASSPTSGHVGEQFF
DNA: TGTGCCAGCAGTCCTACTAGCGGGCACGTCGGCGAGCAGTTCTTC

J: TRBJ2-3
D: .
V: TRBV12-3/TRBV12-4
size: .
CDR3: CASSWGQGASTDTQYF
DNA: .

J: TRBJ2-5
D: .
V: TRBV24-1
size: .
CDR3: CATRGYSQETQYF
DNA: TGTGCCACCAGGGGATACTCTCAAGAGACCCAGTACTTC

J: TRBJ2-5
D: .
V: TRBV6-5
size: medium-sized
CDR3: CASTLLAGETQYF
DNA: TGTGCCAGCACCTTGCTAGCCGGAGAGACCCAGTACTTC

J: TRBJ1-5
D: .
V: TRBV12-3/TRBV12-4
size: few
CDR3: CASSRPGNQPQHF
DNA: TGTGCCAGCAGTAGGCCGGGCAATCAGCCCCAGCATTTT

J: TRBJ2-5
D: TRBD2
V: TRBV7-2
size: medium-sized
CDR3: CASSSGLAQETQYF
DNA: TGTGCCAGCAGCTCGGGACTAGCCCAAGAGACCCAGTACTTC

J: TRBJ2-2
D: TRBD2
V: TRBV5-6
size: .
CDR3: CGGGLRLAGGWTGELFF
DNA: TGTGGCGGCGGACTCAGACTAGCGGGAGGGTGGACCGGGGAGCTGTTTTTT

J: TRBJ2-3
D: .
V: TRBV7-9
size: once
CDR3: CASSFYICSAGTSGTDTQYF
DNA: .

J: TRBJ2-2
D: TRBD2
V: TRBV7-7
size: .
CDR3: CTSGPGTSSNGELFF
DNA: TGTACTAGCGGCCCCGGGACTAGCTCTAACGGGGAGCTGTTTTTT

J: TRBJ2-7
D: .
V: TRBV20-1
size: medium-sized
CDR3: CSALSDLGEQYF
DNA: TGCAGTGCCCTATCTGATTTAGGGGAGCAGTACTTC

J: TRBJ2-1
D: TRBD2
V: TRBV20-1
size: once
CDR3: CSARTTSGRIEQFF
DNA: TGCAGTGCTAGAACGACTAGCGGGAGGATTGAGCAGTTCTTC

J: TRBJ2-7
D: .
V: TRBV7-6
size: few
CDR3: CASSLASATNEQYF
DNA: TGTGCCAGCAGCTTAGCGTCAGCTACTAACGAGCAGTACTTC

J: TRBJ2-7
D: TRBD1
V: TRBV5-1
size: .
CDR3: CASSGEQGASYEQYF
DNA: TGCGCCAGCAGCGGAGAACAGGGGGCCTCCTACGAGCAGTACTTC

J: TRBJ1-3
D: .
V: TRBV4-3
size: .
CDR3: CAGSQDMAGTGNIIYF
DNA: TGCGCCGGCAGCCAAGATATGGCAGGCACTGGAAACATCATATATTTT